Listed below are T cell receptor beta chains from one sample, sequenced in a study of CXCR3-negative and CXCR3-positive naive CD8 T cells. TCRdb re-called the 5' RACE reads and shows each CDR3 protein once, DNA omitted. Recorded for this sample: roughly 110,000 distinct CDR3 sequences. Sequencing used naive CXCR3+ CD8+ T cells from blood. The receptors derive from a human donor in good health. Some clones in this sample may be carry-over from other donors' samples. Both conserved end residues are part of each CDR3.

v_call	j_call	cdr3_aa
TRBV29-1	TRBJ2-7	CSVEETNTYEQYF
TRBV2	TRBJ2-3	CASSAKAGGTDTQYF
TRBV2	TRBJ2-1	CASTSVTSGRVNEQFF
TRBV2	TRBJ2-1	CASLGLAGGFNEQFF
TRBV12-3/TRBV12-4	TRBJ2-7	CASTPDPTSYEQYF
TRBV6-5	TRBJ2-7	CATSGRAGYEQYF
TRBV11-2	TRBJ2-2	CASSPPGLNTGELFF
TRBV29-1	TRBJ1-3	CSVLGQDRNTIYF
TRBV10-1	TRBJ1-2	CASSPQDNGYTF
TRBV11-3	TRBJ2-6	CASSLTGANVLTF
TRBV7-9	TRBJ2-2	CASSLGFNRNTGELFF
TRBV29-1	TRBJ2-2	CSVGGQGAGELFF
TRBV7-9	TRBJ2-7	CASSSQGYEQYF
TRBV13	TRBJ2-1	CASSLGRVRHDYNEQFF
TRBV29-1	TRBJ1-1	CSVAPGLEVAEAFF
TRBV29-1	TRBJ2-1	CSVDPTSGGANEQFF
TRBV12-3/TRBV12-4	TRBJ2-1	CASSYRGDEQFF
TRBV6-5	TRBJ2-3	CASSYAGAFTDTQYF
TRBV5-6	TRBJ2-1	CASSSQDGNEQFF
TRBV4-1	TRBJ2-7	CASKTLRGSYEQYF